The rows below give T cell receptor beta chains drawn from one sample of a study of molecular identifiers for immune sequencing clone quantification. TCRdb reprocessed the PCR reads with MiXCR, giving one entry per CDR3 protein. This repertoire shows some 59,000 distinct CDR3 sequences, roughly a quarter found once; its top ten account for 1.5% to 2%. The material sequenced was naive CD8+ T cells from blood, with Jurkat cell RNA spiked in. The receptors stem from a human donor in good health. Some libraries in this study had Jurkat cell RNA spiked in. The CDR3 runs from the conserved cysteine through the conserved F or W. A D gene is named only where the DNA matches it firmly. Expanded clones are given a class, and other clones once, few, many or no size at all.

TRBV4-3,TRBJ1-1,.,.,CASSQDLPAEAFF,TGCGCCAGCAGCCAAGATCTACCCGCTGAAGCTTTCTTT
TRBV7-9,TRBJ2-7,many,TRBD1,CASSPGQGARTEQYF,TGTGCCAGCAGCCCGGGACAGGGGGCGCGTACCGAGCAGTACTTC
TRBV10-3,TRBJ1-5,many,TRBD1,CAISETGDRDQPQHF,TGTGCCATCAGTGAGACGGGGGACAGGGATCAGCCCCAGCATTTT
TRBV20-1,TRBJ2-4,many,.,CSASQQVAKNIQYF,TGCAGTGCTAGCCAGCAGGTAGCCAAAAACATTCAGTACTTC
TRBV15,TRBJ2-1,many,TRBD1,CATSITDRLDREDEQFF,TGTGCCACCAGCATCACGGATCGACTGGACAGGGAGGATGAGCAGTTCTTC
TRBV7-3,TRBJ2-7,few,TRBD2,CASSPGTSPPYEQYF,TGTGCCAGCAGCCCCGGGACTAGTCCTCCCTACGAGCAGTACTTC
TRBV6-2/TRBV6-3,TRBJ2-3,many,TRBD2,CASRIAGGADTQYF,TGTGCCAGCAGAATAGCGGGAGGTGCAGATACGCAGTATTTT
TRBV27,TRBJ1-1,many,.,CASSLGAEAFF,TGTGCCAGCAGTTTGGGCGCTGAAGCTTTCTTT
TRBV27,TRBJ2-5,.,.,CASSLISGARETQYF,TGTGCCAGCAGTTTGATTTCAGGGGCGCGGGAGACCCAGTACTTC
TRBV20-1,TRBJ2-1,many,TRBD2,CSADSGTSGTYNEQFF,TGCAGTGCAGACTCCGGGACTAGCGGTACCTACAATGAGCAGTTCTTC
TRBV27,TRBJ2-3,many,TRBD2,CASTPGSGGAGTQYF,TGTGCCAGCACCCCTGGAAGCGGGGGGGCTGGTACGCAGTATTTT
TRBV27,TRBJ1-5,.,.,CASSSGGHQPQHF,TGTGCCAGCAGTTCCGGGGGCCATCAGCCCCAGCATTTT
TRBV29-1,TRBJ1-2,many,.,CSVIMVSYGYTF,TGCAGCGTCATTATGGTGTCTTACGGCTACACCTTC
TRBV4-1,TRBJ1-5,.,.,CASSQDGQGRGNQPQHF,TGCGCCAGCAGCCAAGATGGGCAGGGGAGAGGCAATCAGCCCCAGCATTTT
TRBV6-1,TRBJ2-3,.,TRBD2,CASSDAGTSGIASLNTQYF,TGTGCCAGCAGTGATGCCGGGACTAGCGGGATAGCCAGCCTAAATACGCAGTATTTT
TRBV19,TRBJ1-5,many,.,CASSMRGSNQPQHF,TGTGCCAGTAGTATGCGGGGCAGCAATCAGCCCCAGCATTTT
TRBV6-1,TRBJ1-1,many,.,CASRESMNTEAFF,TGTGCCAGCAGAGAGAGCATGAACACTGAAGCTTTCTTT
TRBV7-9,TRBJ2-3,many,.,CASSLEGRDTDTQYF,TGTGCCAGCAGCTTAGAGGGCAGAGACACAGATACGCAGTATTTT
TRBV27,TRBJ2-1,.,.,CASSSRLTNNEQFF,TGTGCCAGCAGTTCGCGTCTTACTAACAATGAGCAGTTCTTC
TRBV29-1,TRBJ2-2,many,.,CSVEETGLNTGELFF,TGCAGCGTTGAAGAAACCGGGTTGAACACCGGGGAGCTGTTTTTT
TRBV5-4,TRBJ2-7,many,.,CASSPGTGLHEQYF,TGTGCCAGCAGCCCGGGGACGGGTTTGCACGAGCAGTACTTC
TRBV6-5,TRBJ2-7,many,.,CASSYAEDDYEQYF,TGTGCCAGCAGTTACGCCGAGGACGACTACGAGCAGTACTTC
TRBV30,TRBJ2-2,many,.,CAWSVHKNTGELFF,TGTGCCTGGAGTGTACACAAGAACACCGGGGAGCTGTTTTTT
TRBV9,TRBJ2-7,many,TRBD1,CASSAGTANYEQYF,TGTGCCAGCAGCGCCGGGACAGCTAACTACGAGCAGTACTTC
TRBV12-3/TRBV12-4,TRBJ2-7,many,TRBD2,CASSTSGGAHEQYF,TGTGCCAGCAGTACTAGCGGGGGGGCCCACGAGCAGTACTTC
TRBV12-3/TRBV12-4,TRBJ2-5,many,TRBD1,CASSLGQGWEETQYF,TGTGCCAGCAGTTTGGGACAGGGTTGGGAAGAGACCCAGTACTTC
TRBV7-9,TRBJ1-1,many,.,CASSPTGTGPEAFF,TGTGCCAGCAGTCCTACCGGGACCGGACCTGAAGCTTTCTTT
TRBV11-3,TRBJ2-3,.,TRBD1,CASSIRTGAIEGTDTQYF,TGTGCCAGCAGCATTCGAACAGGGGCGATTGAGGGCACAGATACGCAGTATTTT
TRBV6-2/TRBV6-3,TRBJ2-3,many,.,CASRPTGTSFSTDTQYF,TGTGCCAGCAGACCGACCGGGACTTCCTTTAGCACAGATACGCAGTATTTT
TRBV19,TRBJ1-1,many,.,CASSKGVTEAFF,TGTGCCAGTAGCAAAGGGGTCACTGAAGCTTTCTTT
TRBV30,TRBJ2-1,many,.,CAWLDGSSYNEQFF,TGTGCCTGGCTCGACGGGAGCTCCTACAATGAGCAGTTCTTC